The 3 T cell receptor beta chains below come from one sample, sequenced in a study of CD8+CD57+ T cells in acquired aplastic anemia. CDR3 and TCR beta VDJ profiling relied on a genomic DNA template. Each CDR3 protein gets one entry after TCRdb re-called the reads with MiXCR. Of around 180,000 distinct CDR3 sequences listed, less than 60% are singletons. All sequencing subjects had displayed CD8+CD57+ cell expansion on flow cytometry. The sequencing input was sorted CD4+, CD8+, or CD8+CD57+ T cells (not recorded which) from PBMCs. The source is a human donor with aplastic anemia.

The chain couples TRBV28 to TRBJ1-1, with D unclear. Germline loops: CDR1 MDHEN, CDR2 SYDVKM. The CDR3 has 14 amino acids. V was clipped by 5 bases and J by 1 base, with 11 bases between them. The CDR3 here is CASSRLLKNTEAFF. The CDR3 coding sequence is TGTGCCAGCAGTCGCCTCCTCAAGAACACTGAAGCTTTCTTT.

This clonotype has at least ten counts. The chain links TRBV5-1 to TRBJ2-3; 13 positions agree with TRBD2. V gave up 6 bases and J gave up 5 bases; unmatched junction bases: 12. This CDR3 has 17 residues. Germline lookup yields CDR1 SGHRS and CDR2 YFSETQ. The CDR3 DNA is TGCGCCAGCAAGCCCCCAACTAGCGGGGGGGCGGGAGATACGCAGTATTTT. Its translation: CASKPPTSGGAGDTQYF.

This clonotype was picked up many times. The chain has TRBV19 and TRBJ1-5; D gene uncertain. Deletions cut 6 bases from V and 6 bases from J, with 9 bases between. Germline loops: CDR1 LNHDA, CDR2 SQIVND (reference sequence). The CDR3 length is 12 residues. CDR3 sequence (DNA): TGTGCCAGTAGGGACCGCGGTCAGCCCCAGCATTTT. Amino acids: CASRDRGQPQHF. The full variable domain, in which reference TRBV19 and TRBJ1-5 provide the parts outside the CDR3, is DGGITQSPKYLFRKEGQNVTLSCEQNLNHDAMYWYRQDPGQGLRLIYYSQIVNDFQKGDIAEGYSVSREKKESFPLTVTSAQKNPTAFYLCASRDRGQPQHFGDGTRLSIL.